Listed below are T cell receptor beta chains from one sample, sequenced in a study of OX40 agonist ivuxolimab in advanced cancers. Assay: immunoSEQ multiplex PCR; the TCRdb copy retains only in-frame clones and omits some. The sample records nearly 65,000 clones, 91% being singletons. This specimen was CD4+ or CD8+ T cells sorted from blood, taken in a trial of the OX40 agonist ivuxolimab. These receptors came from an adult with an advanced solid tumor such as melanoma, head and neck, liver or kidney cancer. Both conserved end residues are part of each CDR3.

v_call,j_call,cdr3_aa
TRBV27,TRBJ2-7,CASLTYSGTESSYEQYF
TRBV10-2,TRBJ1-2,CASAISGQGEGYGYTF
TRBV28,TRBJ2-5,CASSLERGTETQYF
TRBV5-4,TRBJ1-2,CASSRDRVTNYGYTF
TRBV29-1,TRBJ2-3,CSVDTGSSTDTQYF
TRBV6-5,TRBJ2-7,CASSYGTGLYEQYF
TRBV6-5,TRBJ1-4,CASSTTGTGGEKLFF
TRBV7-7,TRBJ2-2,CASSQQGKNTGELFF
TRBV7-6,TRBJ2-7,CASSGESAFSYEQYF
TRBV9,TRBJ1-3,CASSEGGYSGNTIYF
TRBV29-1,TRBJ2-5,CSVVLETQYF
TRBV10-2,TRBJ1-2,CASSENSAYGYTF
TRBV9,TRBJ2-3,CASSVVSDTQYF
TRBV29-1,TRBJ2-7,CSVEDPVTGASSYEQYF
TRBV28,TRBJ2-1,CASSPILAGVHNEQFF
TRBV5-1,TRBJ2-3,CASSLLSSPDTQYF
TRBV7-9,TRBJ1-1,CASSSQGRGFEAFF
TRBV11-3,TRBJ2-1,CASSLRTSGGANEQFF
TRBV27,TRBJ2-2,CASSLYPGELFF
TRBV5-8,TRBJ2-3,CASSWVRAQYF
TRBV4-1,TRBJ1-4,CASSQENRGNGKLFF
TRBV7-9,TRBJ1-2,CASATGPRGYTF
TRBV27,TRBJ2-6,CASRTEGGAGGANVLTF
TRBV27,TRBJ1-5,CASSRNSRQPQHF
TRBV4-1,TRBJ1-2,CASSPRDRGPGYTF